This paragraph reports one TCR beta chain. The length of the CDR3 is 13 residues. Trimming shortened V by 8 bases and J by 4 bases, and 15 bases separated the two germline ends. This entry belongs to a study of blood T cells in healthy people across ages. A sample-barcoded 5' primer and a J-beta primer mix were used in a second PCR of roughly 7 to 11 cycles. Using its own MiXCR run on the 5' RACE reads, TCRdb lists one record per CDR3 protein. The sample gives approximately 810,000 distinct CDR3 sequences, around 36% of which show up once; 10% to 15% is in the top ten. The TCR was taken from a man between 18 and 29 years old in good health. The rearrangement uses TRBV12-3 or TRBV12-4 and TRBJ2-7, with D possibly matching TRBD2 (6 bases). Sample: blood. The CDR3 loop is CASVPGVGYEQYF. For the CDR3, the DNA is TGTGCCAGCGTTCCGGGAGTAGGATACGAGCAGTACTTC.